These 21 T cell receptor beta chains were sequenced from one sample in a study of blood T cells in healthy people across ages. It was with a sample-barcoded 5' primer and a J-beta primer mix that a second PCR of about 6 to 12 cycles was run. TCRdb analysed the 5' RACE reads with MiXCR anew, one entry per CDR3 protein. Of 1.5 million to 2 million distinct CDR3 sequences detected, 28% appear once; the ten largest clones hold roughly 8.2%. Specimen: blood. The receptors originated from a woman aged 30 to 39 in good health.

The V call is TRBV5-5, the J call TRBJ2-1; no reliable D call. V lost 0 bases, J lost 7 bases, and 11 bases lay in between. This CDR3 is built from 14 residues. In germline, CDR1 is SGHKS, CDR2 YYEKEE (reference sequence). CDR3 loop: CASSLGWQRNEQFF. CDR3 DNA sequence: TGTGCCAGCAGCTTGGGTTGGCAACGAAATGAGCAGTTCTTC.

The chain joins TRBV5-1 to TRBJ2-1; no reliable D call. The J call is uncertain, as TRBJ2-7 better fits the DNA end. The CDR3 consists of 15 residues. Germline values: CDR1 SGHRS, CDR2 YFSETQ. The CDR3 bases are TGCGCCAGCAGCTTTGGTCCCGTTTCCTACAATGAGCAGTACTTC. Amino acids: CASSFGPVSYNEQYF.

The rearrangement links TRBV2 to TRBJ2-3; D is unclear. The CDR3 length is 14 residues. Trimming cost V 3 bases and J 2 bases, with 9 bases left between them. CDR1 is SNHLY, CDR2 FYNNEI, per germline. The CDR3 region is CASSDGYSTDTQYF. CDR3 DNA: TGTGCCAGCAGTGACGGGTACTCCACAGATACGCAGTATTTT.

This clonotype occurred a few times. The chain recombines TRBV7-2 with TRBJ2-1; D unresolved. Germline CDR1 reads SGHTA; CDR2 reads FQGNSA. CDR3 length: 13 residues. V lost 2 bases and J 9 bases, leaving 11 bases between the germline ends. For the CDR3, the DNA is TGTGCCAGCAGCTTACCGTACCAGACTGAGCAGTTCTTC. This gives the protein CASSLPYQTEQFF.

This clonotype was found a few times. J is TRBJ1-4 and V is TRBV28, with a possible D match to TRBD1 (5 bases). The CDR3 sequence is 16 residues long. Germline-derived CDR1 and CDR2 are MDHEN and SYDVKM. Trimming removed 5 bases from V and 7 bases from J, with 20 bases in between. The CDR3 nucleotides read TGTGCCAGCAGTCCACCTACGGGACGGGGCGTTGAAAAACTGTTTTTT. It codes for CASSPPTGRGVEKLFF.

The V and J genes are TRBV10-3 and TRBJ1-4; perhaps TRBD1 as D (6 bases). The CDR3 extends over 13 amino acids. Between the trimmed V and J ends, which lost 7 bases and 8 bases, there was a span of 14 bases. The germline V gene encodes CDR1 ENHRY and CDR2 SYGVKD. The CDR3 nucleotides are TGTGCCATCAATACAGGGTTGGGGGAAAAACTGTTTTTT. As protein: CAINTGLGEKLFF.

The rearrangement links TRBV6-1 to TRBJ2-1; D unclear. Germline V gives CDR1 MNHNS, CDR2 SASEGT. Trimming shortened V by 6 bases and J by 6 bases, and 15 bases separated the two germline ends. CDR3 size: 14 residues. The DNA of the CDR3 is TGTGCCAGCAGGGTATCCGATCCGGGCAATGAGCAGTTCTTC. This sequence encodes CASRVSDPGNEQFF.

With respect to this clonotype: The junction departs from germline at one end; a sequencing error may be responsible. The CDR3 is CANSLGPESMDYTF. The CDR3 bases are TGTGCCAACAGCTTGGGACCGGAATCTATGGACTACACCTTC. The gene calls are TRBV7-2 and TRBJ1-2; a possible D gene is TRBD1 (5 bases). Germline V lookup: CDR1 SGHTA, CDR2 FQGNSA. The CDR3 totals 14 residues.

This chain uses TRBV2 with TRBJ2-3, with D possibly called TRBD1 or TRBD2 (6 bases each). Trimming pared 1 base from V and 5 bases from J, leaving 7 bases between. From germline, CDR1 is SNHLY and CDR2 FYNNEI. This CDR3 is built from 13 residues. The CDR3 sequence: CASSEEGGDTQYF. In DNA, the CDR3 is TGTGCCAGCAGTGAAGAGGGGGGAGATACGCAGTATTTT.

In its sample, this clonotype was seen many times. The rearrangement links TRBV28 to TRBJ1-2, with D uncertain. In germline, CDR1 is MDHEN, CDR2 SYDVKM. The CDR3 length is 14 residues. V lost 3 bases to trimming and J lost 7 bases, with 15 bases between them. The CDR3 DNA reads as TGTGCCAGCAGTTTTTCCGGCCGACCGGTTGGCTACACCTTC. This translates into CASSFSGRPVGYTF.

The chain recombines TRBV6-1 with TRBJ2-2, with 9 bases aligning to TRBD2. The CDR3 runs to 17 residues. The ends lost 5 bases at V and 1 base at J; junction bases unmatched: 8. CDR1 and CDR2 (germline): MNHNS, SASEGT. This CDR3 reads CASSIMLAGQNTGELFF. The DNA for the CDR3 is TGTGCCAGCAGTATCATGCTAGCGGGACAGAACACCGGGGAGCTGTTTTTT.

This clonotype was seen repeatedly, ten times or more. This chain uses TRBV7-2 with TRBJ2-1; 11 bases align to TRBD2. J gave up 11 bases and V 0 bases, and 3 bases lay outside the gene matches. The CDR3 extends over 14 amino acids. Germline V gives CDR1 SGHTA, CDR2 FQGNSA. The CDR3 loop is CASSLAPSGRKQFF. Written as DNA, the CDR3 is TGTGCCAGCAGCTTAGCGCCTAGCGGGAGGAAGCAGTTCTTC.

This clonotype has more than one count but fewer than ten. The CDR3 nucleotides read TGTGCCAGCAGTTTCGGGCGGGACCAAGAGACCCAGTACTTC. This codes for CASSFGRDQETQYF. The rearrangement uses TRBV12-3 or TRBV12-4 and TRBJ2-5; possibly TRBD2 for D (5 bases). The CDR3 has 14 residues. V was trimmed by 3 bases and J by 0 bases, leaving 8 bases between them.

This clonotype was detected ten times or more. The chain carries TRBV29-1 and TRBJ2-7; weak D call: TRBD2 (5 bases). This CDR3 has 12 amino acids. Trimming took off 5 bases at V and 2 bases at J, with 10 bases between the two ends. Germline V gene data show CDR1 as SQVTM and CDR2 as ANQGSEA. CDR3: CSVRGSAYEQYF. In nucleotides, the CDR3 is TGCAGCGTTCGCGGGTCCGCCTACGAGCAGTACTTC.

This clonotype has a handful of counts. This chain links TRBV12-3 or TRBV12-4 with TRBJ1-5; 9 bases are a match to TRBD1. The CDR3 has 13 residues. Trimming took 6 bases from V and 5 from J; bases not matched to a gene: 2. The DNA for the CDR3 is TGTGCCAGCAGGGGGACAGGGCATCAGCCCCAGCATTTT. Amino acids: CASRGTGHQPQHF.

In this sample, this clonotype turned up a few times. The chain carries TRBV18 and TRBJ2-5; a weak D match, TRBD1 (5 bases). Trimming took off 9 bases at V and 1 base at J, with 9 bases between the two ends. Per the germline V gene, CDR1 is KGHSH and CDR2 is LQKENI. This CDR3 spans 12 amino acids. In nucleotides, the CDR3 is TGTGCCAGTTGCAGGGCCCAAGAGACCCAGTACTTC. It codes for CASCRAQETQYF.

The V and J genes are TRBV27 and TRBJ2-1; TRBD2 aligns across 11 bases. J lost 2 bases, V lost 4 bases, and 10 bases had no gene match. CDR1 and CDR2 (germline): MNHEY, SMNVEV (reference sequence). The CDR3 consists of 18 residues. CDR3 amino acids: CASSSVLSGGATYNEQFF. CDR3 nucleotides: TGTGCCAGCAGTTCCGTCCTTAGCGGGGGGGCCACCTACAATGAGCAGTTCTTC.

About this clonotype itself: One end of the junction does not line up with germline, which may come from a read error. The genes are TRBV7-2 and TRBJ2-1; no clear D. The CDR3 totals 16 residues. Germline V gene data show CDR1 as SGHTA and CDR2 as FQGNSA. The CDR3 nucleotides read TGTGCCTGCAGCTTAAATTGGGCTAGGCCCTACAATGAGCAGTTCTTC. Translated: CACSLNWARPYNEQFF.

This chain links TRBV4-1 with TRBJ2-2; D remains ambiguous. The V gene lost 0 bases and the J gene lost 6 bases, with 11 bases spanning the gap. Germline V CDR1 and CDR2: MGHRA, YSYEKL. The CDR3 is 15 residues long. For the CDR3, the DNA is TGCGCCAGCAGCCAAGAATTAAGCAACGCCGGGGAGCTGTTTTTT. This codes for CASSQELSNAGELFF.

This clonotype turned up a few times. J is TRBJ1-2 and V is TRBV29-1; 8 bases line up with TRBD1. The V and J ends lost 5 bases and 3 bases, in that order; junction bases with no gene match: 5. From germline, CDR1 is SQVTM and CDR2 ANQGSEA. The CDR3 runs to 13 residues. This CDR3 is CSVPTGEDYGYTF. The DNA for the CDR3 is TGCAGCGTTCCGACAGGGGAGGACTATGGCTACACCTTC.

Many counts were recorded for this clonotype. The rearrangement links TRBV9 to TRBJ2-7, with TRBD1 matching 7 bases. The CDR3 sequence is 14 residues long. Germline assignment: CDR1 SGDLS and CDR2 YYNGEE. J gave up 3 bases and V 0 bases, and 3 bases lay outside the gene matches. The CDR3, as DNA: TGTGCCAGCAGCGTAGTCGACAGGGACTACGAGCAGTACTTC. Protein: CASSVVDRDYEQYF. Drawing the rest from reference TRBV9 and TRBJ2-7, the complete variable domain is DSGVTQTPKHLITATGQRVTLRCSPRSGDLSVYWYQQSLDQGLQFLIQYYNGEERAKGNILERFSAQQFPDLHSELNLSSLELGDSALYFCASSVVDRDYEQYFGPGTRLTVT.